What follows are 8 T cell receptor beta chains derived from one specimen sequenced in a study of blood T cell repertoires in COVID-19. Method: immunoSEQ multiplex PCR; TCRdb's copy keeps in-frame clones and lacks some. The sample carries approximately 38,000 clones, 85% to 90% recorded once. Sample: peripheral blood. These receptors all stem from a man in his thirties or forties with active or convalescent COVID-19.

V and J are TRBV6-2 or TRBV6-3 and TRBJ2-1, with 8 bases aligning to TRBD2. Per the germline V gene, CDR1 is MNHEY and CDR2 is SVGEGT. This CDR3 comprises 15 residues. The trim removed 2 bases at V and 2 bases at J, leaving 2 bases unmatched. The DNA of the CDR3 is TGTGCCAGCAGTTACAGAGCGGGGGCCTACAATGAGCAGTTCTTC. Its translation is CASSYRAGAYNEQFF.

V gene TRBV13 combines with J gene TRBJ2-7, with TRBD2 identical over 7 bases. The CDR3 has 16 amino acids. V lost 4 bases to trimming and J lost 0 bases; unmatched junction nucleotides: 9. The germline V gene has CDR1 PRHDT and CDR2 FYEKMQ (reference sequence). CDR3 DNA sequence: TGTGCCAGCAGCTCCCTCAACCGGGACTACTCCTACGAGCAGTACTTC. Translated, it gives CASSSLNRDYSYEQYF.

CDR3 nucleotide sequence: TGTGCCAGCAGGGACAGGGATGGTGCAGATACGCAGTATTTT. It translates to CASRDRDGADTQYF. The chain links TRBV2 to TRBJ2-3, with TRBD1 identical over 8 bases. The germline CDR1 and CDR2 sequences are SNHLY and FYNNEI. V lost 6 bases and J lost 4; bases outside the gene matches: 6. The CDR3 contains 14 residues.

This CDR3 reads CSGRRDSGGDTQYF. CDR3 sequence (DNA): TGCAGCGGTAGACGGGACAGCGGTGGAGATACGCAGTATTTT. The V gene is TRBV29-1, the J gene TRBJ2-3; TRBD1 agrees at 7 bases. The CDR3 covers 14 residues. From germline, CDR1 is SQVTM and CDR2 ANQGSEA. J gave up 5 bases and V 7 bases, and 12 bases lay outside the gene matches.

This rearrangement joins TRBV12-5 to TRBJ2-3, with TRBD2 matching 8 bases. Germline CDR1 reads LGHNT; CDR2 reads FRNRAP. The V segment lost 7 bases and the J segment 5 bases; nucleotides outside the gene matches: 14. This CDR3 is 16 amino acids long. The CDR3 bases are TGTGCTAGTGACAAAGGTGCCGGGGGGGTACGAGATACGCAGTATTTT. It codes for CASDKGAGGVRDTQYF. Based on the CDR3 plus reference TRBV12-5 and TRBJ2-3, the full variable domain is DARVTQTPRHKVTEMGQEVTMRCQPILGHNTVFWYRQTMMQGLELLAYFRNRAPLDDSGMPKDRFSAEMPDATLATLKIQPSEPRDSAVYFCASDKGAGGVRDTQYFGPGTRLTVL.

The rearrangement joins TRBV6-5 to TRBJ2-7, with 7 bases identical to TRBD1. The V segment lost 5 bases and the J segment 4 bases; nucleotides outside the gene matches: 11. CDR3 length: 15 residues. Germline CDR1 reads MNHEY; CDR2 reads SVGAGI. CDR3 protein: CASSNTGVRIYEQYV. In DNA form, the CDR3 reads TGTGCCAGCAGTAATACAGGGGTAAGGATTTACGAGCAGTACGTC.

The chain has TRBV19 and TRBJ2-4, with D perhaps matching TRBD2 (6 bases). Germline V gene sequence: CDR1 LNHDA, CDR2 SQIVND (reference sequence). The CDR3 consists of 15 residues. Trimming took off 4 bases at V and 2 bases at J, with 12 bases between the two ends. The DNA for the CDR3 is TGTGCCAGTAGTACGACTCGGGAGCCCAAAAACATTCAGTACTTC. Amino acid sequence: CASSTTREPKNIQYF.

V is TRBV7-9 and J is TRBJ2-6; D call uncertain. CDR3 length: 15 amino acids. Per the germline V gene, CDR1 is SEHNR and CDR2 is FQNEAQ (reference sequence). V dropped 5 bases and J dropped 0 bases, with 8 bases sitting between them. CDR3 loop: CASSPLYSGANVLTF. CDR3 DNA sequence: TGTGCCAGCAGCCCCCTTTACTCTGGGGCCAACGTCCTGACTTTC.